This TCR beta chain was sequenced during a study of hypomethylating agent response in myelodysplastic syndrome. Study context: Responders were about six patients with complete response or hematologic improvement; 4 or 5 were non-responders.

CDR1 SEHNR and CDR2 FQNEAQ come from the germline V gene (reference sequence). The CDR3 runs 14 residues. V trimming: 5 bases; J trimming: 6 bases; junction bases outside the gene matches: 5. The assay was immunoSEQ multiplex PCR, and TCRdb's table has in-frame clones only and misses some. The repertoire holds thousands of clones, with approximately 78% as singletons. For this clone: What it binds is unknown.

The study's findings and limits: Possible novel MDS antigen recognition by shared GLIPH2 clusters needs experimental validation.

The receptor comes from a human donor with myelodysplastic syndrome. The specimen comprised bone marrow, sampled before or after starting hypomethylating agent treatment for myelodysplastic syndrome (not recorded which). The chain has TRBV7-9 and TRBJ2-7, with 12 nucleotides matching TRBD1. Here the CDR3 DNA reads TGTGCCAGCAGCCACCGGGACAGGGGGCTCGAGCAGTACTTC. Translating it yields CASSHRDRGLEQYF. Supplemented by reference TRBV7-9 and TRBJ2-7, the full variable domain reads DTGVSQNPRHKITKRGQNVTFRCDPISEHNRLYWYRQTLGQGPEFLTYFQNEAQLEKSRLLSDRFSAERPKGSFSTLEIQRTEQGDSAMYLCASSHRDRGLEQYFGPGTRLTVT.